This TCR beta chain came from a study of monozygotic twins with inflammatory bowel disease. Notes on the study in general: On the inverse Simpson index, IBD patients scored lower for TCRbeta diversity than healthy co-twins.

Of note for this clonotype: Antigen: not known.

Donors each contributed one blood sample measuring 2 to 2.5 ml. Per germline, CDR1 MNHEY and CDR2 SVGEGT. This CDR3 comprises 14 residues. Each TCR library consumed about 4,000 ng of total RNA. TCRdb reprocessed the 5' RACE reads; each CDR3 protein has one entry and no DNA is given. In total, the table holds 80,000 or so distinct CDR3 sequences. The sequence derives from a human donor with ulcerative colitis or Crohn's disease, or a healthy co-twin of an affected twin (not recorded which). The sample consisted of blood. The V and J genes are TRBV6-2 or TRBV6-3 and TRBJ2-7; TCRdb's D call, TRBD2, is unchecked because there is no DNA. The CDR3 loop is CASSYPGLAYEQYF.